This TCR beta chain was sequenced in a study of early T cells in non-severe SARS-CoV-2 infection. This CDR3 is built from 16 residues. The V gene lost 3 bases and the J gene lost 0 bases, with 13 bases spanning the gap. Germline-derived CDR1 and CDR2 are SGHVS and FQNEAQ. This clonotype was counted ten times or more. Via MiXCR, TCRdb re-called the 5' RACE reads, giving one row per CDR3 protein. The sample yields some 67,000 distinct CDR3 sequences, approximately 13% seen once. The sample comprised whole blood. The source of this sequence is an adult who was a healthcare worker with PCR-confirmed SARS-CoV-2 infection or an uninfected control (not recorded which). The chain recombines TRBV7-8 with TRBJ2-3; perhaps TRBD2 as D (7 bases). The CDR3 DNA reads TGTGCCAGCAGCTTCTCGGGGGGCGGAAGCACAGATACGCAGTATTTT. Amino acid sequence: CASSFSGGGSTDTQYF. Complete variable domain (other parts from reference TRBV7-8 and TRBJ2-3): GAGVSQSPRYKVAKRGQDVALRCDPISGHVSLFWYQQALGQGPEFLTYFQNEAQLDKSGLPSDRFFAERPEGSVSTLKIQRTQQEDSAVYLCASSFSGGGSTDTQYFGPGTRLTVL.